The table lists the clone carrying this TCR beta chain with many counts. Its antigen remains unknown. Unique molecular identifiers were attached to individual cDNA molecules within the library. From the RACE reads, TCRdb called clonotypes with MiXCR, one entry per CDR3 protein. The data contain over 300,000 distinct CDR3 sequences, approximately 5.1% of them singletons. Indicated time point: pre-sensitization, week 0. Treatment defined: therapeutic diphenylcyclopropenone sensitization with weekly scalp DPC. Whole blood, unfractionated, served as the material for total RNA extraction. This sample was taken from a study of human T cells and chemical hapten exposure. Turning to the study itself: Researchers reported sensitizing an approximately 2 cm by approximately 2 cm upper inner arm skin site with 2% DPC. Overall study results and limits: No change in TCRs above 1 in 1000 frequency was produced by DPC sensitization.

Looked up from germline, CDR1 is SQVTM and CDR2 is ANQGSEA. The CDR3 contains 14 residues. J gave up 6 bases and V 4 bases, and 6 bases lay outside the gene matches. The genes are TRBV29-1 and TRBJ1-6; 7 bases are shared with TRBD1. The receptor was derived from a woman aged 50 to 60 with alopecia areata. Some clones in this sample may be carry-over from other donors' samples. Sequencing was performed on whole blood, taken in connection with sensitization to the hapten diphenylcyclopropenone (DPC). CDR3 nucleotides: TGCAGCGTTGCAGAGGGACAGCTTAATTCACCCCTCCACTTT. Translated, it gives CSVAEGQLNSPLHF.